This TCR beta chain emerged from a study of blood T cells in healthy people across ages. The wider study: Every two T cells gave about one barcoded beta molecule via template switching.

This clonotype occurred many times. Next came a second PCR, run for about 6 to 12 cycles, which used a sample-barcoded 5' primer along with a J-beta primer mix. From the 5' RACE reads, TCRdb called clonotypes with MiXCR, one entry per CDR3 protein. The sample holds 1.5 million or so distinct CDR3 sequences, approximately 38% seen once. V was clipped by 2 bases and J by 5 bases, with 7 bases between them. The CDR3 length is 11 residues. Germline V CDR1 and CDR2: DFQATT, SNEGSKA (reference sequence). The rearrangement joins TRBV20-1 to TRBJ2-7; no definite D call. Sequenced material: blood. This clonotype was sampled from a woman between 18 and 30 years old in good health. CDR3 nucleotides: TGCAGTGCTAGATCTGGGCACGAGCAGTACTTC. Translation gives CSARSGHEQYF.